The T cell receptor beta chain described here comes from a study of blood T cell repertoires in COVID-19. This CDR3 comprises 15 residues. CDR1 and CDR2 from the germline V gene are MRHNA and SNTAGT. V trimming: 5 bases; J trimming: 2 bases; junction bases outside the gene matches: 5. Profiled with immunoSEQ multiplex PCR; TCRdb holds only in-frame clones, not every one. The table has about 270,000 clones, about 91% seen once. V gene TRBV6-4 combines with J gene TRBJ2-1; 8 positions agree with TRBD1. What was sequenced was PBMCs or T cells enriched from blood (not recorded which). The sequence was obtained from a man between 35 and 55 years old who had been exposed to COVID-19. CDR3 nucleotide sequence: TGTGCCAGCAGTTTAGACAGGGGCACCTACAATGAGCAGTTCTTC. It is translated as CASSLDRGTYNEQFF.